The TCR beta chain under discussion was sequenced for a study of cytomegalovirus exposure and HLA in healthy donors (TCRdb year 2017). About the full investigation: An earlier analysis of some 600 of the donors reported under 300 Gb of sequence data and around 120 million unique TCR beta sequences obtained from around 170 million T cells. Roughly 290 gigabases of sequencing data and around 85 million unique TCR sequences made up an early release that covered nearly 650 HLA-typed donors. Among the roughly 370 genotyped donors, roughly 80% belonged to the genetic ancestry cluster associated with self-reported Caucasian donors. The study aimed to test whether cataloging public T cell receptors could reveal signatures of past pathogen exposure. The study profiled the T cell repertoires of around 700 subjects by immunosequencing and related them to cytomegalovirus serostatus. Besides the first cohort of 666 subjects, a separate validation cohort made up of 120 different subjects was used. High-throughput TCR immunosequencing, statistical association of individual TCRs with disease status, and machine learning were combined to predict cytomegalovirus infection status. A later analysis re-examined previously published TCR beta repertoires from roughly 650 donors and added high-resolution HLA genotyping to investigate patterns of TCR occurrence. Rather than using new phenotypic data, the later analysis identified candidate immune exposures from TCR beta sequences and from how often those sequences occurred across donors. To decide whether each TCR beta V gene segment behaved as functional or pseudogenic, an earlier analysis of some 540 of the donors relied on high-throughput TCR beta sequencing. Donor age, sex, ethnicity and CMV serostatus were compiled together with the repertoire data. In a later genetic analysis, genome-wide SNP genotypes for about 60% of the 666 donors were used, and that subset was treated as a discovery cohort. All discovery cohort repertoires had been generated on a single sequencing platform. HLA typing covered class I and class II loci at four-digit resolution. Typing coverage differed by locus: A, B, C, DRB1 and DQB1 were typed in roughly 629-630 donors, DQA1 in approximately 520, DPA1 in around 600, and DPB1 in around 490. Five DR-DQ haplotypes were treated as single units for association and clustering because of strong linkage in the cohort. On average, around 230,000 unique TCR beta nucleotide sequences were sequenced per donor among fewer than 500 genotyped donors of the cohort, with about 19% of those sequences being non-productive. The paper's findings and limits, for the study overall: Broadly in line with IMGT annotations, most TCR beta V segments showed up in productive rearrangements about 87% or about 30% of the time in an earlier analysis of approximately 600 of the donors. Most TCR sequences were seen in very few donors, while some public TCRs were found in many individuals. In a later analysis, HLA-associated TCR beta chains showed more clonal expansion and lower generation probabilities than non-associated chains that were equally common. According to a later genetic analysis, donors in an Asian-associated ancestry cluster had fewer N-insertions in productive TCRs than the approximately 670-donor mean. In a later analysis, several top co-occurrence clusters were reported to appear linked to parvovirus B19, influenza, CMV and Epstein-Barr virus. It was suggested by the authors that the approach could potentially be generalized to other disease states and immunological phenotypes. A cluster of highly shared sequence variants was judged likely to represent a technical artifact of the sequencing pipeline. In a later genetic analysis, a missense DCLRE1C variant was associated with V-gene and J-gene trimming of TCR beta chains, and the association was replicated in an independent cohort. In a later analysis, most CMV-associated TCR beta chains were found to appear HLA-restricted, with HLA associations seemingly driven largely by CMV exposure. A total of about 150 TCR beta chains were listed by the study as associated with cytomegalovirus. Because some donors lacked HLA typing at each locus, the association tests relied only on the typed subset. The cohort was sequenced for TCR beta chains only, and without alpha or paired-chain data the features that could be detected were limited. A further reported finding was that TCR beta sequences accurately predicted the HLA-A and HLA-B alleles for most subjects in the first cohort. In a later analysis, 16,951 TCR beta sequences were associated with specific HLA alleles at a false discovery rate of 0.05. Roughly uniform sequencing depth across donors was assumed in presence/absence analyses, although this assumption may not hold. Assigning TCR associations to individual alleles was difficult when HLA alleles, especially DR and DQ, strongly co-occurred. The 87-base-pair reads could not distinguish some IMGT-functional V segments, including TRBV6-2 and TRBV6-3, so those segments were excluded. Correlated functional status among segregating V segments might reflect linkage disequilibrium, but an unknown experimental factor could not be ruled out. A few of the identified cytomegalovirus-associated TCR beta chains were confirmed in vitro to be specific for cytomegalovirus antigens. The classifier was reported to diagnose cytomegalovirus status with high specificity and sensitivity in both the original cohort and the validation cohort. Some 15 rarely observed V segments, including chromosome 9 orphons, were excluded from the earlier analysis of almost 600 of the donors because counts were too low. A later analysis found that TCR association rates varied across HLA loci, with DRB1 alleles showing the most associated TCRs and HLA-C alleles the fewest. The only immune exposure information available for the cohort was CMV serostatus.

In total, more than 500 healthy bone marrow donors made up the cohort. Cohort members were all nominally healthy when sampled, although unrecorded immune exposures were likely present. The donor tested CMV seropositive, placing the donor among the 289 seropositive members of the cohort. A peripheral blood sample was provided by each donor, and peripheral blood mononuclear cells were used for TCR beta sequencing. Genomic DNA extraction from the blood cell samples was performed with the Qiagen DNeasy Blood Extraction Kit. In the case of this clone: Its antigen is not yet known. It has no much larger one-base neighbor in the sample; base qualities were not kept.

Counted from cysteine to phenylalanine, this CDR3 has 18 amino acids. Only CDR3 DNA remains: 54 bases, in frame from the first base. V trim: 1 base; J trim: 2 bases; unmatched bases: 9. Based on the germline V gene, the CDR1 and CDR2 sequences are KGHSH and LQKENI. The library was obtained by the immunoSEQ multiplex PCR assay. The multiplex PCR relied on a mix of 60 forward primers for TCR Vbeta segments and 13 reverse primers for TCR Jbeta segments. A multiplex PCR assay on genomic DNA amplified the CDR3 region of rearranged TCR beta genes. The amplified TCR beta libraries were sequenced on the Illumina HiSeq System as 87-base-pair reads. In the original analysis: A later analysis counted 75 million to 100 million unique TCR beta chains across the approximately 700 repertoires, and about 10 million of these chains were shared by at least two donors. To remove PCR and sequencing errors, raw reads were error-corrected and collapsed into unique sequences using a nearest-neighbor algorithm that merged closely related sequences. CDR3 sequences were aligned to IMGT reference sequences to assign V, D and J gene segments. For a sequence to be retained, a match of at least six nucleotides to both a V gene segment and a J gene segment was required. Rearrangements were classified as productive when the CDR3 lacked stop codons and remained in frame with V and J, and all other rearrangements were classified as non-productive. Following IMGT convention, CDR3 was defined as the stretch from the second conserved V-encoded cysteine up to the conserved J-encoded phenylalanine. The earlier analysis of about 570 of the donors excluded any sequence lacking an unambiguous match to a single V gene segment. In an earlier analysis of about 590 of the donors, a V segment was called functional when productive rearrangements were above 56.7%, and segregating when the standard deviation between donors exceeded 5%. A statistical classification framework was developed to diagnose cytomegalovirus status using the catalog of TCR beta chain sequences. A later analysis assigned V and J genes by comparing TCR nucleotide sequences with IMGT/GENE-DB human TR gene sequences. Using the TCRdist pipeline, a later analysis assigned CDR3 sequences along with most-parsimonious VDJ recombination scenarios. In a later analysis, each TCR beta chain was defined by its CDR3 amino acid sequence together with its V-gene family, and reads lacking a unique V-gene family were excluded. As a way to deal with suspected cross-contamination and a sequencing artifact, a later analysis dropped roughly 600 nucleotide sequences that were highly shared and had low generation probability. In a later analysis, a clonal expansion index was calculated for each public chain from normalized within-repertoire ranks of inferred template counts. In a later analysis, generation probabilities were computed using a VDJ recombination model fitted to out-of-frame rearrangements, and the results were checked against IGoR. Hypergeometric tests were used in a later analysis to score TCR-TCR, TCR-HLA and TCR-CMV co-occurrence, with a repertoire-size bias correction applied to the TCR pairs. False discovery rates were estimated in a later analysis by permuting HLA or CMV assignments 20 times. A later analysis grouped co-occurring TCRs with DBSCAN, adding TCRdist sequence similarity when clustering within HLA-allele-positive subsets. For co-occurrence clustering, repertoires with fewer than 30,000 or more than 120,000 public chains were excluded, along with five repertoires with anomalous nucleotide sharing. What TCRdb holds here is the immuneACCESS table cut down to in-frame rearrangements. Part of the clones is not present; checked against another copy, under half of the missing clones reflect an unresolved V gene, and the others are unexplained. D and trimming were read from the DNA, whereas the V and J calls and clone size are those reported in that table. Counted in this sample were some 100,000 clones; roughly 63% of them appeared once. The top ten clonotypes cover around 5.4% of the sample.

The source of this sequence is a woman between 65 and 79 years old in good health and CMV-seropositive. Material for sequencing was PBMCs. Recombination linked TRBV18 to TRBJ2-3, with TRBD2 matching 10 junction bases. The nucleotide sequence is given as TGTGCCAGCTCACCACAGGTTAAGCTAGCGGGGGACACAGATACGCAGTATTTT. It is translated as CASSPQVKLAGDTDTQYF.